This TCR beta chain is drawn from a study of blood T cell repertoires in COVID-19. About the research overall: Some COVID-19 samples were acute and others convalescent; all came from the United States, Italy and Spain.

Germline V gene lookup returns CDR1 SGHRS and CDR2 YFSETQ. Trimming removed 3 bases at V and 5 bases at J, with 14 bases between. The CDR3 is 14 amino acids. The assay was immunoSEQ multiplex PCR, and TCRdb's table has in-frame clones only and misses some. The sample holds 70,000 or so clones; 85% are singletons and the top ten take less than 3%. This clone was seen only a few times. This sequence joins TRBV5-1 and TRBJ1-1; D call uncertain. Sequences were obtained from peripheral blood. The TCR comes from a man older than 75 with acute or convalescent COVID-19. The CDR3 here is CASSSRDGRTEAFF. In DNA form, the CDR3 reads TGCGCCAGCAGCTCCAGAGACGGGAGGACTGAAGCTTTCTTT.